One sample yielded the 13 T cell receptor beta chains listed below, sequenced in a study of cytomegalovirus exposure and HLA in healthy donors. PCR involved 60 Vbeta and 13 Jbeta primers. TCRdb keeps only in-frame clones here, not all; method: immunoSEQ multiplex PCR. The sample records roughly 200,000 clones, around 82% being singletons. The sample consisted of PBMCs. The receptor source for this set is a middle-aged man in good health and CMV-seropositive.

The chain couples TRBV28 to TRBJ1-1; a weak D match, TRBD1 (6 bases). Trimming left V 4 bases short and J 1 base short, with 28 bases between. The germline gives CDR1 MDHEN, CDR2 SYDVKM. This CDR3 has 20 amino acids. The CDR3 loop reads CASSSTPLRQGRLENTEAFF. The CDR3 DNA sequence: TGTGCCAGCAGTTCCACTCCCCTACGGCAGGGGAGATTAGAGAACACTGAAGCTTTCTTT.

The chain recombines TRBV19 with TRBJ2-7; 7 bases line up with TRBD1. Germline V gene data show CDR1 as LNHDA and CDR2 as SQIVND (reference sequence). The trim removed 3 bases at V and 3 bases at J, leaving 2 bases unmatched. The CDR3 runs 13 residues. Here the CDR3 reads CASSMGTVYEQYF. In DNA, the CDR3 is TGTGCCAGTAGTATGGGGACAGTCTACGAGCAGTACTTC.

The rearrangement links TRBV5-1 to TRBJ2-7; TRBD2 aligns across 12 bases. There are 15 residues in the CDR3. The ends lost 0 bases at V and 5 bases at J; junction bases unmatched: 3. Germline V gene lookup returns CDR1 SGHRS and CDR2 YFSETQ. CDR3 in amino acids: CASSLEGLAGDEQYF. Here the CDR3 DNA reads TGCGCCAGCAGCTTGGAGGGACTAGCGGGTGACGAGCAGTACTTC.

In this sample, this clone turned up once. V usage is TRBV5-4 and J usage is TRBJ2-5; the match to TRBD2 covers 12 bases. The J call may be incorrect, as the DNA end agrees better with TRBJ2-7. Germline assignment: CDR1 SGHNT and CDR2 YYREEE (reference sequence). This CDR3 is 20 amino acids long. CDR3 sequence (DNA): TGTGCCAGCAGCTTGGAATTTGCCCTTGGACTAGCGGGAAACTCCTACGAGCAGTACTTC. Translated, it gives CASSLEFALGLAGNSYEQYF.

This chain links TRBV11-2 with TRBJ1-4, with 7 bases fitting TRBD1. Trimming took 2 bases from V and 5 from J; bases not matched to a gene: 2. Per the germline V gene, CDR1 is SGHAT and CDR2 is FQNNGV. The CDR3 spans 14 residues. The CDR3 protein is CASSLTGQNEKLFF. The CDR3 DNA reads TGTGCCAGCAGCTTAACGGGACAGAATGAAAAACTGTTTTTT.

The CDR3 DNA reads as TGCAGCGTTCTCGGACAGGGAAGTATTAATGAGCAGTTCTTC. This translates into CSVLGQGSINEQFF. The V and J genes are TRBV29-1 and TRBJ2-1, with 8 bases that match TRBD1. Trimming cost V 5 bases and J 7 bases; bases outside gene matches: 10. Germline V gene sequence: CDR1 SQVTM, CDR2 ANQGSEA. CDR3 length: 14 residues.

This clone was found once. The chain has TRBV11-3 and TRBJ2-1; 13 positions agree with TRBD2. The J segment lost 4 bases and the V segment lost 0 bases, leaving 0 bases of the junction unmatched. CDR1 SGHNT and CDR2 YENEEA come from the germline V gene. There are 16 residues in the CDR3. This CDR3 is CASSLEGLAGYNEQFF. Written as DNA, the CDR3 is TGTGCCAGCAGCTTAGAGGGACTAGCGGGATACAATGAGCAGTTCTTC.

Here the CDR3 DNA reads TGTGCCAGCAGCTCCAAAACCGGGACAGGGACCTACGAGCAGTACTTC. This gives the protein CASSSKTGTGTYEQYF. The chain combines TRBV7-2 with TRBJ2-7, with 9 nucleotides matching TRBD1. The CDR3 contains 16 residues. Trimming cost V 4 bases and J 2 bases; bases outside gene matches: 9. Looked up from germline, CDR1 is SGHTA and CDR2 is FQGNSA.

The CDR3, as DNA: TGTGCCAGCAGCTTAGGGGGCACAGAGGAAGCTTTCTTT. Its translation: CASSLGGTEEAFF. The chain carries TRBV7-9 and TRBJ1-1; tentative D call: TRBD1 (5 bases). V lost 1 base to trimming and J lost 8 bases, with 11 bases between them. The germline gives CDR1 SEHNR, CDR2 FQNEAQ (reference sequence). CDR3 length: 13 amino acids. Filled out from reference TRBV7-9 and TRBJ1-1, the complete variable domain reads DTGVSQNPRHKITKRGQNVTFRCDPISEHNRLYWYRQTLGQGPEFLTYFQNEAQLEKSRLLSDRFSAERPKGSFSTLEIQRTEQGDSAMYLCASSLGGTEEAFFGQGTRLTVV.

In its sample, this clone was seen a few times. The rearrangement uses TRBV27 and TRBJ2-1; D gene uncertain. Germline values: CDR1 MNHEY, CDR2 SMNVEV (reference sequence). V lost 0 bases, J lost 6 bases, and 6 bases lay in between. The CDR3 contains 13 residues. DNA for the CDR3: TGTGCCAGCAGTTTATCCAGTTTCAATGAGCAGTTCTTC. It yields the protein CASSLSSFNEQFF.

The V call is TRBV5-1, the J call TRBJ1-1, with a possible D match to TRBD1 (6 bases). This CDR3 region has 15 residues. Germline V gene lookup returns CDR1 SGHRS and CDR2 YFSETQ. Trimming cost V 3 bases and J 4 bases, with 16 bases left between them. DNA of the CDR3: TGCGCCAGCAGCTCACCAGAACAGGGTAGCACTGAAGCTTTCTTT. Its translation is CASSSPEQGSTEAFF.

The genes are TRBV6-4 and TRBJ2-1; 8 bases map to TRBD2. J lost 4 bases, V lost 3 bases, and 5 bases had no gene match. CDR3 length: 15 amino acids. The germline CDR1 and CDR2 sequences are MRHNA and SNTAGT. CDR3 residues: CASSEGGGGYNEQFF. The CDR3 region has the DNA TGTGCCAGCAGTGAGGGGGGCGGGGGGTACAATGAGCAGTTCTTC.

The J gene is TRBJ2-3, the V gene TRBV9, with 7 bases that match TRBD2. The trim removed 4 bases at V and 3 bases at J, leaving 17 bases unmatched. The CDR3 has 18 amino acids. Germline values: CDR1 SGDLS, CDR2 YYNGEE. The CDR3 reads CASSPFRAGVLATDTQYF. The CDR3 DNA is TGTGCCAGCAGCCCATTTCGGGCGGGAGTACTAGCAACAGATACGCAGTATTTT.